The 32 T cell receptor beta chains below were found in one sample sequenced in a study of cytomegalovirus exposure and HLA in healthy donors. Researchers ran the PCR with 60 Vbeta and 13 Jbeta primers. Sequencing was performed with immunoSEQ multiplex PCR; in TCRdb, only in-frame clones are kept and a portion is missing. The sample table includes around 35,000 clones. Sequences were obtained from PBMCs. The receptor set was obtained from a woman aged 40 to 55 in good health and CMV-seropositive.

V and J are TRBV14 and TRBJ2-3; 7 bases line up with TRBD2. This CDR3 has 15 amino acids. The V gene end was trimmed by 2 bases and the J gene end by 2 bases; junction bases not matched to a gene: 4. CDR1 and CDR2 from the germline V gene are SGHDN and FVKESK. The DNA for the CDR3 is TGTGCCAGCAGCCAACTAGCGGTATTCACAGATACGCAGTATTTT. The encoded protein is CASSQLAVFTDTQYF.

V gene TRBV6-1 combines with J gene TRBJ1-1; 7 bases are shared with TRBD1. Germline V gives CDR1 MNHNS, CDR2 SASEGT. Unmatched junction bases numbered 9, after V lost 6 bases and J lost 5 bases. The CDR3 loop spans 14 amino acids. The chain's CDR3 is CASRGTAKGTEAFF. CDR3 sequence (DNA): TGTGCCAGCAGGGGGACAGCCAAGGGAACTGAAGCTTTCTTT.

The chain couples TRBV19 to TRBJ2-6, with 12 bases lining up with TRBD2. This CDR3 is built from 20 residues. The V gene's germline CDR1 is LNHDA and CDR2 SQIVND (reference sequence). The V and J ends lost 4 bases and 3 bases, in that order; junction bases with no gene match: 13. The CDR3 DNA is TGTGCCAGTAGTACCCCCTTCGCTAGCGGGAGGGCTGATGGGGCCAACGTCCTGACTTTC. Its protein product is CASSTPFASGRADGANVLTF.

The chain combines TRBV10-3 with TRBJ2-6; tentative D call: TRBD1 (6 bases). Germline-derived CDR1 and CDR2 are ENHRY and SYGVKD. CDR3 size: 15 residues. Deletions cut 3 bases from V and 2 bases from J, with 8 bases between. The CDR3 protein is CAISDWGPGANVLTF. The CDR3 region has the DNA TGTGCCATCAGTGATTGGGGGCCTGGGGCCAACGTCCTGACTTTC.

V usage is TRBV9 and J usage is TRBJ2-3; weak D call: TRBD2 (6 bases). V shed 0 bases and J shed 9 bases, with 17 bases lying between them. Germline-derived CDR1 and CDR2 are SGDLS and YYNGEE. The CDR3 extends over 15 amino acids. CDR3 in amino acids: CASSVEPGVAGTQYF. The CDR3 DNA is TGTGCCAGCAGCGTAGAACCGGGGGTGGCGGGGACGCAGTATTTT.

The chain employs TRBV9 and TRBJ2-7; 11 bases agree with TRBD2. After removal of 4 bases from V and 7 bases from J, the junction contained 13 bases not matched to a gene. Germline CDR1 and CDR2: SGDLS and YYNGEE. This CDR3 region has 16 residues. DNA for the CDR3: TGTGCCAGCAGCCCACGACTAGCGGGGTTCCATCGGGAGCAGTACTTC. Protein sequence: CASSPRLAGFHREQYF.

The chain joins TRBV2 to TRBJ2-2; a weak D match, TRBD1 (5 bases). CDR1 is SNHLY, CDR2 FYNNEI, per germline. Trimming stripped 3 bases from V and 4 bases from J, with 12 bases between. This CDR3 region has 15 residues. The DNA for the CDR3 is TGTGCCAGCAGTGATCCCAGACAGATCACCGGGGAGCTGTTTTTT. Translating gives CASSDPRQITGELFF. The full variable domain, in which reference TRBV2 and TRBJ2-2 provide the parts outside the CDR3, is EPEVTQTPSHQVTQMGQEVILRCVPISNHLYFYWYRQILGQKVEFLVSFYNNEISEKSEIFDDQFSVERPDGSNFTLKIRSTKLEDSAMYFCASSDPRQITGELFFGEGSRLTVL.

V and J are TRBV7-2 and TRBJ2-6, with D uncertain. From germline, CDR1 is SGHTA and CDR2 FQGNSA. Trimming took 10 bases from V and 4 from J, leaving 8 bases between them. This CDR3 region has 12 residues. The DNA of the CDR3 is TGTGCCACGTCTACGGGGGCCAACGTCCTGACTTTC. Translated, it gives CATSTGANVLTF.

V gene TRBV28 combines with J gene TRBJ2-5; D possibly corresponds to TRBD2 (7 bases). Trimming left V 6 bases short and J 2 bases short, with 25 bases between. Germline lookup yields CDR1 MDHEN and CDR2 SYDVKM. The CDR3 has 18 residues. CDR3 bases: TGTGCCAGCAGCCCCCTAGGGGGGGACAACTATTTTCAAGAGACCCAGTACTTC. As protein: CASSPLGGDNYFQETQYF. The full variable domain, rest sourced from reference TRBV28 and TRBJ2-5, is DVKVTQSSRYLVKRTGEKVFLECVQDMDHENMFWYRQDPGLGLRLIYFSYDVKMKEKGDIPEGYSVSREKKERFSLILESASTNQTSMYLCASSPLGGDNYFQETQYFGPGTRLLVL.

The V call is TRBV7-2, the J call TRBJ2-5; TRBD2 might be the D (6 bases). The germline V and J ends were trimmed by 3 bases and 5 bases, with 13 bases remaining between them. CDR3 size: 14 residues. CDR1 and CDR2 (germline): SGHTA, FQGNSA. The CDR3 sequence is CASSLGGLQETQYF. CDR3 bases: TGTGCCAGCAGCTTGGGGGGACTTCAGGAGACCCAGTACTTC.

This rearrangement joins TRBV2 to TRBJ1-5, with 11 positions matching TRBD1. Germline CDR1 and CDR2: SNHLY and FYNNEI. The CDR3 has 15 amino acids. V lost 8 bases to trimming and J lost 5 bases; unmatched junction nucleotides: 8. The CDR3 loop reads CASRQGTGGDQPQHF. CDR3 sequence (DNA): TGTGCCAGCCGGCAGGGGACAGGGGGAGATCAGCCCCAGCATTTT.

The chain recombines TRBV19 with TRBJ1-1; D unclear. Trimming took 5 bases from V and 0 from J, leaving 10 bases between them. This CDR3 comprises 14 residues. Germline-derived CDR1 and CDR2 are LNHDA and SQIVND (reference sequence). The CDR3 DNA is TGTGCCAGTAGTTTCCTCACTCTGAACACTGAAGCTTTCTTT. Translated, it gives CASSFLTLNTEAFF.

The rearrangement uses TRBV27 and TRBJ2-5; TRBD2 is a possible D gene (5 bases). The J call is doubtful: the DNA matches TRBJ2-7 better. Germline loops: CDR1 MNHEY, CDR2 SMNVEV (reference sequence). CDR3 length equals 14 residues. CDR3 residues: CASSPGGGLYEQYF. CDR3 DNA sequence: TGTGCCAGCAGTCCCGGTGGAGGTTTATACGAGCAGTACTTC.

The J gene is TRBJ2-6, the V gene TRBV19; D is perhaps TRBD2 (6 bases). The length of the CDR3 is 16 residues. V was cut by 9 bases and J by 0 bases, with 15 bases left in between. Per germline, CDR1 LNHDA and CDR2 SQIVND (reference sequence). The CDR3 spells CASTIRGLSGANVLTF. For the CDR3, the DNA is TGTGCCAGCACTATCCGGGGACTCTCTGGGGCCAACGTCCTGACTTTC. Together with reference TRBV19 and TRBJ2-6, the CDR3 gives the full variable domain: DGGITQSPKYLFRKEGQNVTLSCEQNLNHDAMYWYRQDPGQGLRLIYYSQIVNDFQKGDIAEGYSVSREKKESFPLTVTSAQKNPTAFYLCASTIRGLSGANVLTFGAGSRLTVL.

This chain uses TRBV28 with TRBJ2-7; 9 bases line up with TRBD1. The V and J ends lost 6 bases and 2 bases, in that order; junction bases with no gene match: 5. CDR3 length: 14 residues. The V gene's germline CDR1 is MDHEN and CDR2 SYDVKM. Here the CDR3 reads CASRGTGRAYEQYF. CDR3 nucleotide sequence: TGTGCCAGCAGGGGGACAGGGCGCGCCTACGAGCAGTACTTC.

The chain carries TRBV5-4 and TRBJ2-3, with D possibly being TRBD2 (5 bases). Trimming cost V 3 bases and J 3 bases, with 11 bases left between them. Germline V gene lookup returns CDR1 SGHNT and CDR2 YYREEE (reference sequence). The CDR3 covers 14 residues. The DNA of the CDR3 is TGTGCCAGCAGCTCGCCCGAGCGGACAGATACGCAGTATTTT. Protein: CASSSPERTDTQYF.

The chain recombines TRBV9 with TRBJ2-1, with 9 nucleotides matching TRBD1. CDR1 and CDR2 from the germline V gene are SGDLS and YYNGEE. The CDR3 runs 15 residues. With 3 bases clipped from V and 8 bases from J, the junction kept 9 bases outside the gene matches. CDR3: CASSDTGQGIYEQFF. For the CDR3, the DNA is TGTGCCAGCAGCGACACGGGACAGGGTATCTATGAGCAGTTCTTC.

Here the CDR3 DNA reads TGTGCCAGCAGTTTATGGCTAGCGGGAGCGGGCCAGTACTTC. This translates into CASSLWLAGAGQYF. The chain couples TRBV28 to TRBJ2-5; 10 nucleotides line up with TRBD2. Per germline, CDR1 MDHEN and CDR2 SYDVKM. V shed 0 bases, J shed 10 bases, and the junction held 5 bases outside the gene matches. The CDR3 runs to 14 residues.

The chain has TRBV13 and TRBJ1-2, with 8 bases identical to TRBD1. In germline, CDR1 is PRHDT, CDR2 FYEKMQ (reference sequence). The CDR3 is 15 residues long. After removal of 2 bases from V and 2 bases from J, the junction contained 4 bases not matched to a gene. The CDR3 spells CASSLQGASNYGYTF. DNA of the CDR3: TGTGCCAGCAGCTTACAGGGGGCTTCAAACTATGGCTACACCTTC. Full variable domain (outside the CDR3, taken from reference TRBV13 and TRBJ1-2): AAGVIQSPRHLIKEKRETATLKCYPIPRHDTVYWYQQGPGQDPQFLISFYEKMQSDKGSIPDRFSAQQFSDYHSELNMSSLELGDSALYFCASSLQGASNYGYTFGSGTRLTVV.

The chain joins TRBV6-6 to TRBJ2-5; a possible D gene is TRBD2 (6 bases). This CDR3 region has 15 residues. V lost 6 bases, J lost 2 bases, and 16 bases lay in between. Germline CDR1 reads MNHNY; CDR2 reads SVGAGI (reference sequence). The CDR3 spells CASRPRVGGQETQYF. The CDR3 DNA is TGTGCCAGCAGACCTAGAGTTGGGGGGCAAGAGACCCAGTACTTC.

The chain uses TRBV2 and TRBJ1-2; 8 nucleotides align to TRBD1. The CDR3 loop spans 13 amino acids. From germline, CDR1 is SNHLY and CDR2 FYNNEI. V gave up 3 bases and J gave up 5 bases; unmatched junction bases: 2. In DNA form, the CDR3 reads TGTGCCAGCAGTGATGACAGGGGTTATGGCTACACCTTC. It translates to CASSDDRGYGYTF.

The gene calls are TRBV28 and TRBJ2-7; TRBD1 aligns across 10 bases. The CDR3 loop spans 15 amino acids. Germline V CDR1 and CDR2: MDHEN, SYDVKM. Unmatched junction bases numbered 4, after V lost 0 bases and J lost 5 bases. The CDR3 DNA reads TGTGCCAGCAGTTTATGGACAGGGGGCCAGGACGAGCAGTACTTC. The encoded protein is CASSLWTGGQDEQYF.

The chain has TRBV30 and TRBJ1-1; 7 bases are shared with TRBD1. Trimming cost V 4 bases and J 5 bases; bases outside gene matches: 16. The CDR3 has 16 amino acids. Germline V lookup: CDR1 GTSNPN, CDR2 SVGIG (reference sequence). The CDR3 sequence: CAWKKRGPLRETEAFF. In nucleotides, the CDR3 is TGTGCCTGGAAAAAAAGGGGGCCCCTGCGTGAGACTGAAGCTTTCTTT.

The CDR3 reads CSVRDRDPYEQYF. The CDR3, as DNA: TGCAGCGTTAGAGACAGGGACCCCTACGAGCAGTACTTC. J is TRBJ2-7 and V is TRBV29-1, with 7 bases identical to TRBD1. From germline, CDR1 is SQVTM and CDR2 ANQGSEA. CDR3 length: 13 amino acids. The V segment lost 5 bases and the J segment 2 bases; nucleotides outside the gene matches: 6.

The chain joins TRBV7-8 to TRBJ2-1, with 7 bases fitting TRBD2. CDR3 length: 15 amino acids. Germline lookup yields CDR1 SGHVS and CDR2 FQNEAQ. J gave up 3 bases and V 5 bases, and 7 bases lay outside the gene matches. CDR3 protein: CASSPSGGIYNEQFF. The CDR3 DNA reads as TGTGCCAGCAGCCCTAGCGGAGGGATCTACAATGAGCAGTTCTTC.

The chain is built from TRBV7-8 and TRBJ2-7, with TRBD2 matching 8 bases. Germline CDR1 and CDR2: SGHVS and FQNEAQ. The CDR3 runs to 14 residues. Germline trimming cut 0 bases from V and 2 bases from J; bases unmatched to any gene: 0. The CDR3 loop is CASSLAGGAYEQYF. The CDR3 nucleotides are TGTGCCAGCAGCTTAGCCGGGGGGGCCTACGAGCAGTACTTC.

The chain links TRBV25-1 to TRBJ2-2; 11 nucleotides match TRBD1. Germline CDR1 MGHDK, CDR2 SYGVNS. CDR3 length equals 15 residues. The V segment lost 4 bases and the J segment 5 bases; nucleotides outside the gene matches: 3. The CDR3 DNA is TGTGCCAGCAGTGTGGACAGGGGGCGTACCGGGGAGCTGTTTTTT. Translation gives CASSVDRGRTGELFF. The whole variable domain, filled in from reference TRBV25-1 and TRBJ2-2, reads EADIYQTPRYLVIGTGKKITLECSQTMGHDKMYWYQQDPGMELHLIHYSYGVNSTEKGDLSSESTVSRIRTEHFPLTLESARPSHTSQYLCASSVDRGRTGELFFGEGSRLTVL.

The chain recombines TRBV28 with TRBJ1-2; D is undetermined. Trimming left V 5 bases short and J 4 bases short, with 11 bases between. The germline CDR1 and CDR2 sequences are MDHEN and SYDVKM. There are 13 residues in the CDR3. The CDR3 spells CASSPTNRYGYTF. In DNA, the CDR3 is TGTGCCAGCAGTCCGACAAACCGCTATGGCTACACCTTC.

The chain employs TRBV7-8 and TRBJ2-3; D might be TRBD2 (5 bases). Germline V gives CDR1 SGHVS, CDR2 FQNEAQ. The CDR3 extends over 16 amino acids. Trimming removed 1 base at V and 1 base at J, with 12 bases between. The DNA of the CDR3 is TGTGCCAGCAGCTTAGATGAGGGCCTTCGCACAGATACGCAGTATTTT. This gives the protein CASSLDEGLRTDTQYF.

As DNA, the CDR3 is TGTGCCAGCAGCCAACGCGAGGGAGAGCAGTACTTC. Encoded protein: CASSQREGEQYF. The chain uses TRBV5-6 and TRBJ2-7, with D tentatively TRBD2 (5 bases). V was cut by 4 bases and J by 7 bases, with 12 bases left in between. The germline V gene encodes CDR1 SGHDT and CDR2 YYEEEE. This CDR3 comprises 12 residues.

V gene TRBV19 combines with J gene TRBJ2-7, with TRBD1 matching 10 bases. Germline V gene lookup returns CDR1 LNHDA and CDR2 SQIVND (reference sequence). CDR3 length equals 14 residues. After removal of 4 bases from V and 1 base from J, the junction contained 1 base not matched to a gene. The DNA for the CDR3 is TGTGCCAGTAGTACGGGACAGGGGTCCTACGAGCAGTACTTC. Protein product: CASSTGQGSYEQYF. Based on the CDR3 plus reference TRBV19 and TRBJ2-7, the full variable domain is DGGITQSPKYLFRKEGQNVTLSCEQNLNHDAMYWYRQDPGQGLRLIYYSQIVNDFQKGDIAEGYSVSREKKESFPLTVTSAQKNPTAFYLCASSTGQGSYEQYFGPGTRLTVT.

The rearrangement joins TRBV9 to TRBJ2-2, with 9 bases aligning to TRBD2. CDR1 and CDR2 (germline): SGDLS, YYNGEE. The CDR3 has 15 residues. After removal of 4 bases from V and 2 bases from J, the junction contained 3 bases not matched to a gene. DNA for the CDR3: TGTGCCAGCAGCCCTAGCGGGACCAACACCGGGGAGCTGTTTTTT. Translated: CASSPSGTNTGELFF.